This T cell receptor beta chain comes out of a study of immune evolution from preneoplasia to lung adenocarcinoma. Germline lookup yields CDR1 SGHNT and CDR2 YENEEA. Trimming removed 1 base from V and 1 base from J; junction bases left unmatched: 9. The CDR3 totals 17 residues. Using immunoSEQ multiplex PCR, the repertoire was profiled, and TCRdb retains in-frame clones only, with some absent. The sample yields about 5,500 clones, less than 85% seen once. This chain connects TRBV11-3 to TRBJ2-5; TRBD1 agrees at 7 bases. This clonotype was sampled from a person aged 60 to 80 with lung adenocarcinoma. What was sequenced was FFPE minimally invasive lung adenocarcinoma tissue. The CDR3 spells CASSLAPGQPPQETQYF. The CDR3 DNA follows: TGTGCCAGCAGCTTAGCCCCGGGACAGCCACCCCAAGAGACCCAGTACTTC.